What follows are 10 T cell receptor beta chains derived from one specimen sequenced in a study of identical twins listed by TCRdb under 2016. Preparation of the library involved 5' RACE. This sample was sequenced with an Illumina HiSeq 2000. Starting from the raw public reads, TCRdb applied fastp trimming at Q25, assembled clones with MiXCR and retained in-frame beta chains. Records with the same CDR3 protein are collapsed into one entry carrying the most frequent genes and DNA. The sample table shows 750,000 to 950,000 distinct CDR3 sequences, and approximately 13% are seen once. The biggest ten clones account for 1.5% to 2% of the sample. These records were also assigned to another study, of yellow fever vaccine responses in identical twins.

What was sequenced was PBMCs. All receptors come from a woman aged 18-29 years in good health.

The V call is TRBV28, the J call TRBJ2-5; tentative D call: TRBD1 (5 bases). V dropped 5 bases and J dropped 2 bases, with 21 bases sitting between them. The CDR3 loop spans 17 amino acids. Germline CDR1 reads MDHEN; CDR2 reads SYDVKM. The CDR3 sequence is CASSPTVVLSAQETQYF. CDR3 nucleotide sequence: TGTGCCAGCAGTCCGACAGTTGTTCTTTCCGCACAAGAGACCCAGTACTTC.

The chain combines TRBV12-3 or TRBV12-4 with TRBJ2-1; no clear D. V lost 6 bases and J 5 bases, leaving 17 bases between the germline ends. This CDR3 has 15 amino acids. CDR3 region: CASSFPLMANNEQFF. The CDR3 bases are TGTGCCAGCAGCTTCCCCCTCATGGCCAACAATGAGCAGTTCTTC.

This clonotype has more than one count but fewer than ten. The V and J genes are TRBV4-1 and TRBJ2-5; D gene unclear. Germline values: CDR1 MGHRA, CDR2 YSYEKL. The CDR3 consists of 16 residues. Trimming stripped 2 bases from V and 1 base from J, with 14 bases between. The chain's CDR3 is CASSQHGTTFQETQYF. The DNA of the CDR3 is TGCGCCAGCAGCCAACACGGTACGACATTCCAAGAGACCCAGTACTTC.

This clonotype was seen a handful of times. This sequence joins TRBV3-1 and TRBJ2-1; 13 bases agree with TRBD2. The CDR3 extends over 18 amino acids. V was clipped by 0 bases and J by 2 bases; unmatched bases: 4. CDR1 and CDR2 from the germline V gene are LGHDT and YNNKEL (reference sequence). This CDR3 is CASSQELGLAGTYNEQFF. The DNA of the CDR3 is TGTGCCAGCAGCCAAGAGCTGGGACTAGCGGGAACCTACAATGAGCAGTTCTTC.

The chain is built from TRBV7-6 and TRBJ2-3, with D unresolved. Trimming removed 5 bases at V and 5 bases at J, with 14 bases between. This CDR3 region has 14 residues. Germline V gene lookup returns CDR1 SGHVS and CDR2 FNYEAQ. CDR3 sequence: CASSPVALLDTQYF. CDR3 DNA: TGTGCCAGCAGCCCCGTGGCACTCTTAGATACGCAGTATTTT.

This chain joins TRBV2 and TRBJ1-1; D possibly corresponds to TRBD1 (6 bases). The CDR3 has 14 residues. The germline V and J ends were trimmed by 7 bases and 3 bases, with 15 bases remaining between them. Germline CDR1 and CDR2: SNHLY and FYNNEI. CDR3 region: CASTRDINYTEAFF. The CDR3 DNA reads TGTGCCAGCACCAGGGACATCAACTACACTGAAGCTTTCTTT.

This clonotype was detected a few times. The rearrangement joins TRBV5-1 to TRBJ1-1; 10 bases agree with TRBD1. CDR3 size: 15 residues. Trimming at V came to 4 bases and at J to 4 bases, leaving 7 bases not matched to a gene. CDR1 and CDR2 from the germline V gene are SGHRS and YFSETQ. The CDR3 sequence: CASSEGQGLGTEAFF. The CDR3 DNA reads as TGCGCCAGCAGCGAGGGACAGGGGTTAGGCACTGAAGCTTTCTTT. The full variable domain, its missing parts supplied by reference TRBV5-1 and TRBJ1-1, is KAGVTQTPRYLIKTRGQQVTLSCSPISGHRSVSWYQQTPGQGLQFLFEYFSETQRNKGNFPGRFSGRQFSNSRSEMNVSTLELGDSALYLCASSEGQGLGTEAFFGQGTRLTVV.

There are many counts of this clonotype. This chain uses TRBV10-3 with TRBJ1-6; TRBD1 aligns across 9 bases. V was pared by 8 bases and J by 10 bases, with 6 bases of the junction left unmatched. CDR1 and CDR2 from the germline V gene are ENHRY and SYGVKD. The CDR3 is 13 residues long. As DNA, the CDR3 is TGTGCCATCCACAGGGGGCTCGGCTCACCCCTCCACTTT. This translates into CAIHRGLGSPLHF.

The CDR3 bases are TGTGCCAGCAGCTTAGGCAGGGCCCGCCAAGAGACCCAGTACTTC. This sequence encodes CASSLGRARQETQYF. This chain connects TRBV7-6 to TRBJ2-5, with TRBD1 as a possible D gene (5 bases). V lost 1 base and J lost 1, with 10 bases in between. Per the germline V gene, CDR1 is SGHVS and CDR2 is FNYEAQ. This CDR3 comprises 15 residues.

This sequence joins TRBV9 and TRBJ2-1; tentatively, D is TRBD2 (5 bases). Germline CDR1 and CDR2: SGDLS and YYNGEE. The length of the CDR3 is 16 residues. V lost 4 bases and J lost 0, with 14 bases in between. As DNA, the CDR3 is TGTGCCAGCAGCCGAACAGCCGGAGGCTCCTACAATGAGCAGTTCTTC. Translation: CASSRTAGGSYNEQFF.